The entry below describes one TCR beta chain. Its antigen is still unknown. Profiling relied on immunoSEQ multiplex PCR, and the TCRdb table lists in-frame clones only, not all of them. The sample shows about 130,000 clones, about 90% of them seen only once. The data were taken from a study of T cell responses to AZD1222 COVID-19 vaccine. Points from the study as a whole: Just 5 to 7 AZD1222 recipients were seropositive at baseline. There were vaccine-associated CD4 TCRs across spike, dominant at 160-218 and 743-854. Females made up more of the donors, who were largely white British, and clonal diversity may have come out too low. Vaccination with two AZD1222 doses was followed by a rise in Spike-specific TCR breadth and depth.

The germline CDR1 and CDR2 sequences are SGHAT and FQNNGV. V dropped 2 bases and J dropped 6 bases, with 10 bases sitting between them. CDR3 length: 13 amino acids. The V and J genes are TRBV11-2 and TRBJ1-1; D is ambiguous. Sample: peripheral blood, taken on day 0 of AZD1222 vaccination. This clonotype was obtained from an adult in good health. Written as DNA, the CDR3 is TGTGCCAGCAGCTTAAATAGGTGGGCTGAAGCTTTCTTT. It is translated as CASSLNRWAEAFF.